This TCR beta chain was retrieved from a study of cytomegalovirus exposure and HLA in healthy donors. Study-level background: A data release that came early held approximately 85 million unique TCRs from HLA-typed donors.

Vbeta (60) and Jbeta (13) primers were used in the PCR. Measured with immunoSEQ multiplex PCR; TCRdb has only the in-frame clones, and not every one. The table records around 90,000 clones, 81% of them present only once. Trimming took 7 bases from V and 2 from J, leaving 13 bases between them. Germline values: CDR1 SGDLS, CDR2 YYNGEE. This CDR3 region has 13 residues. This clone has just one count. The antigen remains undetermined. General study results and limits: In an earlier analysis, productive rearrangement rates for most beta V segments clustered near 87% or 30%.

Sequencing was done on a sample of PBMCs. The TCR sequence derives from a human donor in good health. The V and J genes are TRBV9 and TRBJ2-7; the D gene is possibly TRBD2 (6 bases). The DNA of the CDR3 is TGTGCCAGCGGGGGGACGGACCCCTACGAGCAGTACTTC. It translates to CASGGTDPYEQYF.